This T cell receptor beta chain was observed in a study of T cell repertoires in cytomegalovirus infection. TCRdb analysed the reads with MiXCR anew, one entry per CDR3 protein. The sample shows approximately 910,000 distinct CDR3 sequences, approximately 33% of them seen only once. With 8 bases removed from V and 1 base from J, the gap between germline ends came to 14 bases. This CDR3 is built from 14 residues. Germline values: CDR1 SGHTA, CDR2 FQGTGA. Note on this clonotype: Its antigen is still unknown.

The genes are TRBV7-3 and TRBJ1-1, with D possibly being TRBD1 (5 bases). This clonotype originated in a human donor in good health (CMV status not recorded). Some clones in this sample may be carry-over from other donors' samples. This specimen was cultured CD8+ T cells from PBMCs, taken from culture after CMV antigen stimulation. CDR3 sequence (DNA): TGTGCCAGCGGGGGGGGTGACGGGAACACTGAAGCTTTCTTT. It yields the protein CASGGGDGNTEAFF.